A single sample is the source of the 8 T cell receptor beta chains below, sequenced in a study of beta chain features in type 1 diabetes (dated by TCRdb to the late 2010s). Here is what the overall study found, with its caveats: A moderate but significant shortening of TCRB CDR3 length was observed in type 1 diabetes patients in all four CD4+ subsets.

No antigen is known for these receptors. The library came from the immunoSEQ multiplex PCR assay. The entire amount of isolated RNA was reverse transcribed using the High Capacity cDNA Reverse Transcription Kit, so the sequenced TCRB transcripts were expressed ones. Imported from immuneACCESS, the table was reduced by TCRdb to in-frame sequences with V and J called. These copies leave out some clones; in studies compared against another copy, an unresolved V gene accounts for under half, and the cause of the remainder is not known. This sample comprises 25,000 to 30,000 clones, about 61% of them detected only once. The leading ten clones occupy about 2.5% of the sample. Sequenced material: Tregs from blood. Reading the label with the study, this specimen's cell subset or site is: regulatory CD4+ T cells. These receptors were taken from a woman aged 25 to 39 with type 1 diabetes.

The sample holds one count of this clone. The V call is TRBV19, the J call TRBJ1-1, with D perhaps matching TRBD1 (5 bases). V lost 5 bases and J 4 bases, leaving 17 bases between the germline ends. There are 15 residues in the CDR3. Germline V lookup: CDR1 LNHDA, CDR2 SQIVND (reference sequence). In DNA, the CDR3 is TGTGCCAGTAGTGCCCCTTTCGGGGGGTTCACTGAAGCTTTCTTT. This sequence encodes CASSAPFGGFTEAFF.

The genes are TRBV5-1 and TRBJ1-5; D uncertain. Trimming left V 2 bases short and J 7 bases short, with 16 bases between. CDR3 length: 15 amino acids. Germline V gives CDR1 SGHRS, CDR2 YFSETQ. The CDR3 DNA follows: TGCGCCAGCAGCTTTACGGGAGGGCGAGGACAGCCCCAGCATTTT. Its protein product is CASSFTGGRGQPQHF. Together with reference TRBV5-1 and TRBJ1-5, the CDR3 gives the full variable domain: KAGVTQTPRYLIKTRGQQVTLSCSPISGHRSVSWYQQTPGQGLQFLFEYFSETQRNKGNFPGRFSGRQFSNSRSEMNVSTLELGDSALYLCASSFTGGRGQPQHFGDGTRLSIL.

The V and J genes are TRBV18 and TRBJ2-7; maybe TRBD2 (6 bases). This CDR3 spans 15 amino acids. Per germline, CDR1 KGHSH and CDR2 LQKENI. V lost 3 bases to trimming and J lost 1 base, with 13 bases between them. The CDR3 bases are TGTGCCAGCTCACCTAATACGGGGGTTTCCTACGAGCAGTACTTC. This encodes CASSPNTGVSYEQYF.

The V call is TRBV5-4, the J call TRBJ2-3, with TRBD2 matching 12 bases. Germline values: CDR1 SGHNT, CDR2 YYREEE (reference sequence). With 5 bases clipped from V and 6 bases from J, the junction kept 10 bases outside the gene matches. This CDR3 comprises 16 residues. The CDR3 coding sequence is TGTGCCAGCAGAGTTGGACTAGCGGGAAACGCGGATACGCAGTATTTT. Translating it yields CASRVGLAGNADTQYF. The whole variable domain, remainder taken from reference TRBV5-4 and TRBJ2-3, is ETGVTQSPTHLIKTRGQQVTLRCSSQSGHNTVSWYQQALGQGPQFIFQYYREEENGRGNFPPRFSGLQFPNYSSELNVNALELDDSALYLCASRVGLAGNADTQYFGPGTRLTVL.

V gene TRBV10-2 combines with J gene TRBJ2-7; 8 positions agree with TRBD2. Germline values: CDR1 WSHSY, CDR2 SAAADI. V was pared by 5 bases and J by 2 bases, with 8 bases of the junction left unmatched. CDR3 length: 15 residues. CDR3 in amino acids: CASSLGTSGAYEQYF. CDR3 nucleotide sequence: TGCGCCAGCAGTCTGGGAACTAGCGGAGCCTACGAGCAGTACTTC.

This clone was seen a handful of times. The chain is built from TRBV23-1 and TRBJ2-5; D perhaps matches TRBD1 (5 bases). The J call may be in error: the DNA end matches TRBJ2-7 better. TRBV23-1 is an ORF, with its function uncertain. CDR3 length equals 14 residues. The CDR3 coding sequence is TGCGCCAGCAGTCAAGGCAGGGCGGTCAACGAGCAGTACTTC. It encodes CASSQGRAVNEQYF.

The genes are TRBV21-1 and TRBJ2-5; whether TRBD2, the table's D call, matches the DNA was not checked. TRBV21-1 is a pseudogene segment. The CDR3 loop spans 14 amino acids. The CDR3 here is CASEGGANQETQYF. DNA for the CDR3: TGTGCCAGCGAAGGCGGGGCTAACCAAGAGACCCAGTACTTC.

The rearrangement links TRBV9 to TRBJ1-2, with a weak D call TRBD1 (6 bases). Germline-derived CDR1 and CDR2 are SGDLS and YYNGEE. V was trimmed by 4 bases and J by 2 bases, leaving 9 bases between them. The CDR3 is made up of 13 amino acids. The CDR3 DNA follows: TGTGCCAGCAGCCAAGGACAGAACTATGGCTACACCTTC. Amino acid sequence: CASSQGQNYGYTF. The full variable domain, its missing parts supplied by reference TRBV9 and TRBJ1-2, is DSGVTQTPKHLITATGQRVTLRCSPRSGDLSVYWYQQSLDQGLQFLIQYYNGEERAKGNILERFSAQQFPDLHSELNLSSLELGDSALYFCASSQGQNYGYTFGSGTRLTVV.